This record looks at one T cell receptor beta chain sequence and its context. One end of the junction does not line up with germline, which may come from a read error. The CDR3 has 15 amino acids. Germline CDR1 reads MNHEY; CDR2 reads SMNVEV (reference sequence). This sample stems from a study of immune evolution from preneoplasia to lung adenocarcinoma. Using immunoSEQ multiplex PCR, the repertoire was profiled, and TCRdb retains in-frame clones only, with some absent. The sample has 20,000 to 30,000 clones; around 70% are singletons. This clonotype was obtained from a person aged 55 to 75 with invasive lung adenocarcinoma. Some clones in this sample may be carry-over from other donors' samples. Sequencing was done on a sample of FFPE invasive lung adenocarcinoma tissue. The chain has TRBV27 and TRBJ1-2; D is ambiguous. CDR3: CATSPARRTNYGYTF. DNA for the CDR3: TGTGCCACCAGTCCCGCCAGGCGAACTAACTATGGCTACACCTTC.